The clone carrying this TCR beta chain was seen only a few times. This record belongs to a study of T-cell reconstitution after alpha-beta-depleted transplantation in children. Unique molecular identifiers were incorporated during preparation of the TCRbeta library. TCRdb recomputed calls from the PCR reads with MiXCR, one row per CDR3 protein. This sample carries just under 550,000 distinct CDR3 sequences, around 20% of them seen once, and the ten largest clones take 2.5% to 3.5%. Specimen: PBMCs from the stem cell graft donor, collected from the stem cell graft. The TCR originated in a human donor who donated a stem cell graft to a child with acute lymphoblastic leukemia.

DNA of the CDR3: TGTGCCAGCAGCGTCCGGGACAGATCCTACGAGCAGTACTTC. It specifies CASSVRDRSYEQYF. This chain links TRBV14 with TRBJ2-7, with 7 bases identical to TRBD1. CDR1 is SGHDN, CDR2 FVKESK, per germline. The J segment lost 1 base and the V segment lost 5 bases, leaving 5 bases of the junction unmatched. The CDR3 is 14 residues long.